A selection of T cell receptor beta chains follows, all from one sample in a study of vaccination effects on CD4 cells after COVID-19. Sequencing used immunoSEQ multiplex PCR; TCRdb keeps in-frame clones, though not all of them. The sample shows 50,000 to 60,000 clones, roughly 70% of them seen only once. These TCRs' antigens remain unknown. Material: CD4+ T cells from PBMCs cultured with SARS-CoV-2 spike peptides, obtained before COVID-19 vaccination. The origin of the receptors is a human donor who received a COVID-19 vaccine. Both conserved end residues are part of each CDR3. A D gene is named only where the DNA matches it firmly. Only part of the rows carry a size: once, few, many, or a class if the clone is expanded.

TRBV28	NA	TRBD1	TRBJ2-7	TGTGCCACCGCGGGACAGGGTTTCTCCTACGAGCAGTACTTC	CATAGQGFSYEQYF
TRBV6-1	NA	TRBD1	TRBJ1-1	TGTGCCAGCAGTGAAGATTCACAGGGGCTGAACACTGAAGCTTTCTTT	CASSEDSQGLNTEAFF
TRBV28	few	TRBD1	TRBJ1-1	TGTGCCAGCAGTTTATCGACAGGGGTGACTGAAGCTTTCTTT	CASSLSTGVTEAFF
TRBV28	NA	TRBD2	TRBJ2-2	TGTGCCAGCAGTCCCCTCCTCAGCGGGAGGGCCAACACCGGGGAGCTGTTTTTT	CASSPLLSGRANTGELFF
TRBV18	few	NA	TRBJ1-4	TGTGCCAGCTCACCAAACGGGGGCGCAACTAATGAAAAACTGTTTTTT	CASSPNGGATNEKLFF
TRBV28	NA	NA	TRBJ1-2	TGTGCCAGCAGTTTTGGGATCGGCTACACCTTC	CASSFGIGYTF
TRBV4-2	NA	TRBD1	TRBJ1-2	TGTGCCAGCAGCCTACAGGGGACTGGGGGCTACACCTTC	CASSLQGTGGYTF
TRBV27	NA	TRBD1	TRBJ1-2	TGTGCCAGCAGATGGGACAGGGGATATGGCTACACCTTC	CASRWDRGYGYTF
TRBV10-3	NA	NA	TRBJ1-5	TGTGCCATCAGTTCCAGTAATCAGCCCCAGCATTTT	CAISSSNQPQHF
TRBV6-2/TRBV6-3	NA	NA	TRBJ2-1	TGTGCCAGCAGTTCGGGGTTCTTCAATGAGCAGTTCTTC	CASSSGFFNEQFF
TRBV6-6	NA	NA	TRBJ2-3	TGTGCCAGCAGTTACTCGTCTCTTACAGATACGCAGTATTTT	CASSYSSLTDTQYF
TRBV18	NA	TRBD1	TRBJ1-5	TGTGCCAGCTCAGCGACAGGGTTCAATCAGCCCCAGCATTTT	CASSATGFNQPQHF
TRBV28	NA	NA	TRBJ1-5	TGTGCCACCCGCACTTATAGCAATCAGCCCCAGCATTTT	CATRTYSNQPQHF
TRBV30	NA	NA	TRBJ1-1	TGTGCCTGGAGTGTAGGGGGGGCGGTGAGGAACACTGAAGCTTTCTTT	CAWSVGGAVRNTEAFF
TRBV6-5	NA	NA	TRBJ1-2	TGTGCCAGCAGTCGAAGCAGGGGAGGGAATCGGGGCTACACCTTC	CASSRSRGGNRGYTF